Presented here are 20 T cell receptor beta chains from one specimen sequenced in a study of cytomegalovirus exposure and HLA in healthy donors. The PCR was carried out with 60 Vbeta primers and 13 Jbeta primers. Libraries were prepared by immunoSEQ multiplex PCR; TCRdb keeps only in-frame clonotypes and omits some of them. The sample has more than 150,000 clones; 65% to 85% are singletons. The sample taken for sequencing was PBMCs. All receptors come from a woman aged 25 to 39 in good health and CMV-seropositive.

There are a few counts of this clone. The V gene is TRBV6-5, the J gene TRBJ2-1, with 8 bases matching TRBD2. The germline CDR1 and CDR2 sequences are MNHEY and SVGAGI. The CDR3 has 14 amino acids. V lost 8 bases, J lost 7 bases, and 10 bases stayed unmatched. The CDR3 DNA follows: TGTGCCAGCCTCGCGGGAGGCTTTTCAAATGAGCAGTTCTTC. It yields the protein CASLAGGFSNEQFF.

The gene calls are TRBV5-1 and TRBJ1-1, with 9 bases matching TRBD1. Germline V CDR1 and CDR2: SGHRS, YFSETQ. V shed 4 bases, J shed 4 bases, and the junction held 5 bases outside the gene matches. The CDR3 is made up of 14 amino acids. Here the CDR3 DNA reads TGCGCCAGCAGCCCCAGGGGACAGGGCACTGAAGCTTTCTTT. It codes for CASSPRGQGTEAFF.

The gene calls are TRBV29-1 and TRBJ1-5; D is ambiguous. Germline V gene sequence: CDR1 SQVTM, CDR2 ANQGSEA. Trimming cost V 6 bases and J 3 bases, with 15 bases left between them. CDR3 length: 14 amino acids. The CDR3: CSVGSTGSNQPQHF. The CDR3, as DNA: TGCAGCGTGGGGTCCACGGGGTCCAATCAGCCCCAGCATTTT.

The chain joins TRBV7-2 to TRBJ2-1; maybe TRBD2 (6 bases). Germline V lookup: CDR1 SGHTA, CDR2 FQGNSA. V was cut by 5 bases and J by 4 bases, with 15 bases left in between. CDR3 length: 15 amino acids. CDR3 protein: CASSPPGTHYNEQFF. The CDR3 DNA reads as TGTGCCAGCAGCCCCCCCGGGACTCATTACAATGAGCAGTTCTTC.

This clone has more than one count but fewer than ten. The chain has TRBV6-1 and TRBJ2-2; TRBD2 might be the D (6 bases). The CDR3 is made up of 15 amino acids. Trimming shortened V by 5 bases and J by 6 bases, and 16 bases separated the two germline ends. Germline CDR1 reads MNHNS; CDR2 reads SASEGT. CDR3 sequence reads: CASSLPGLGAGELFF. The DNA for the CDR3 is TGTGCCAGCAGTTTACCGGGACTGGGAGCCGGGGAGCTGTTTTTT.

This clone was picked up a small number of times. The genes are TRBV5-1 and TRBJ2-7, with 8 nucleotides matching TRBD1. V gave up 3 bases and J gave up 6 bases; unmatched junction bases: 8. Germline assignment: CDR1 SGHRS and CDR2 YFSETQ. The CDR3 has 14 residues. Written as DNA, the CDR3 is TGCGCCAGCAGCTACTCGGACAGGGCGGGCGAGCAGTACTTC. Translated: CASSYSDRAGEQYF.

Concerning this clone itself: Distinct nucleotide sequences in the sample also encode this CDR3. The V and J genes are TRBV5-1 and TRBJ2-1; TRBD2 matches 10 bases. CDR3 size: 15 residues. CDR1 is SGHRS and CDR2 is YFSETQ in the germline V gene. Losses at the gene ends were 1 base for V and 7 bases for J; bases not matched to a gene: 5. CDR3 bases: TGCGCCAGCAGCTTGCGCGGACTAGCGGAGAATGAGCAGTTCTTC. This gives the protein CASSLRGLAENEQFF.

V is TRBV4-1 and J is TRBJ2-1; a weak D match, TRBD1 (5 bases). The CDR3 is made up of 15 amino acids. CDR1 is MGHRA, CDR2 YSYEKL, per germline. V lost 2 bases to trimming and J lost 3 bases, with 11 bases between them. The CDR3 nucleotides are TGCGCCAGCAGCCAACAGAGGACACTCTACAATGAGCAGTTCTTC. Amino acids: CASSQQRTLYNEQFF.

As concerns this clone: A read error may explain this, as a much larger clone is one base away. V gene TRBV7-9 combines with J gene TRBJ1-2, with 7 bases aligning to TRBD1. The J segment lost 2 bases and the V segment lost 6 bases, leaving 3 bases of the junction unmatched. The CDR3 extends over 13 amino acids. Germline CDR1 SEHNR, CDR2 FQNEAQ (reference sequence). The CDR3 DNA follows: TGTGCCAGCAGTCCGACAGGGAACTATGGCTACACCTTC. It translates to CASSPTGNYGYTF. Variable domain in full (rest from reference TRBV7-9 and TRBJ1-2): DTGVSQNPRHKITKRGQNVTFRCDPISEHNRLYWYRQTLGQGPEFLTYFQNEAQLEKSRLLSDRFSAERPKGSFSTLEIQRTEQGDSAMYLCASSPTGNYGYTFGSGTRLTVV.

In this sample, this clone turned up once. The chain joins TRBV7-9 to TRBJ2-5; TRBD2 is a possible D gene (7 bases). The CDR3 covers 16 residues. Germline loops: CDR1 SEHNR, CDR2 FQNEAQ (reference sequence). V was trimmed by 1 base and J by 7 bases, leaving 19 bases between them. CDR3 sequence: CASSLEGGGPLGTQYF. As DNA, the CDR3 is TGTGCCAGCAGCTTAGAAGGGGGGGGACCTCTCGGGACCCAGTACTTC.

The chain carries TRBV2 and TRBJ2-1, with D tentatively TRBD2 (5 bases). Trimming took 0 bases from V and 4 from J, leaving 13 bases between them. Per the germline V gene, CDR1 is SNHLY and CDR2 is FYNNEI. The CDR3 covers 16 residues. The CDR3 sequence is CASSEATSGPYNEQFF. CDR3 bases: TGTGCCAGCAGTGAAGCGACCAGCGGACCATACAATGAGCAGTTCTTC.

The chain has TRBV9 and TRBJ2-3, with no clear D. The germline gives CDR1 SGDLS, CDR2 YYNGEE. V dropped 3 bases and J dropped 2 bases, with 7 bases sitting between them. The CDR3 is 13 residues long. This CDR3 is CASSEALTDTQYF. CDR3 nucleotides: TGTGCCAGCAGCGAAGCCCTCACAGATACGCAGTATTTT.

The chain employs TRBV7-2 and TRBJ1-5; no clear D gene. This CDR3 is 15 amino acids long. Germline V gives CDR1 SGHTA, CDR2 FQGNSA. With 5 bases removed from V and 3 bases from J, the gap between germline ends came to 14 bases. The CDR3 is CASSLWAGINQPQHF. For the CDR3, the DNA is TGTGCCAGCAGCCTGTGGGCGGGGATCAATCAGCCCCAGCATTTT.

The chain links TRBV5-8 to TRBJ2-3, with D perhaps matching TRBD1 (5 bases). The CDR3 is 14 amino acids. Germline CDR1 SGHTS, CDR2 YDEGEE. Between the trimmed V and J ends, which lost 0 bases and 0 bases, there was a span of 5 bases. The CDR3 here is CASSLEGSTDTQYF. The CDR3 DNA reads TGTGCCAGCAGCTTGGAGGGGAGCACAGATACGCAGTATTTT.

The rearrangement links TRBV5-4 to TRBJ1-5; 9 bases line up with TRBD1. CDR3 length equals 14 residues. With 2 bases clipped from V and 6 bases from J, the junction kept 3 bases outside the gene matches. CDR1 and CDR2 (germline): SGHNT, YYREEE (reference sequence). The CDR3 DNA sequence: TGTGCCAGCAGCTTAGGACAGGGGTTTCAGCCCCAGCATTTT. Translation gives CASSLGQGFQPQHF.

The chain has TRBV4-3 and TRBJ2-2; no firm D call. CDR3 length: 15 residues. V was clipped by 0 bases and J by 8 bases, with 13 bases between them. CDR1 is LGHNA, CDR2 YSLEER, per germline. CDR3 residues: CASSQESPPRGELFF. The CDR3 DNA follows: TGCGCCAGCAGCCAAGAGTCCCCACCCAGGGGGGAGCTGTTTTTT.

V and J are TRBV6-4 and TRBJ2-3; 10 bases are shared with TRBD1. V shed 0 bases, J shed 6 bases, and the junction held 6 bases outside the gene matches. The CDR3 has 16 residues. Per the germline V gene, CDR1 is MRHNA and CDR2 is SNTAGT. Written as DNA, the CDR3 is TGTGCCAGCAGTGACTCGAGGGACAGGGGCTCGGATACGCAGTATTTT. This encodes CASSDSRDRGSDTQYF.

This clone was counted a single time. CDR3 protein: CASRQSSGNTIYF. CDR3 sequence (DNA): TGTGCCAGCAGACAGAGCTCTGGAAACACCATATATTTT. V gene TRBV27 combines with J gene TRBJ1-3; D remains ambiguous. V was trimmed by 6 bases and J by 0 bases, leaving 6 bases between them. The germline gives CDR1 MNHEY, CDR2 SMNVEV (reference sequence). The CDR3 runs to 13 residues.

The chain uses TRBV29-1 and TRBJ1-1; D is possibly TRBD1 (6 bases). Germline lookup yields CDR1 SQVTM and CDR2 ANQGSEA. This CDR3 has 14 amino acids. The V and J ends lost 6 bases and 0 bases respectively, with 14 bases between them. The CDR3 loop is CSVMTGTMNTEAFF. As DNA, the CDR3 is TGCAGCGTCATGACAGGCACGATGAACACTGAAGCTTTCTTT.

The chain uses TRBV7-6 and TRBJ1-1; D gene uncertain. CDR3 length: 14 amino acids. Per the germline V gene, CDR1 is SGHVS and CDR2 is FNYEAQ. The V end was cut by 4 bases, the J end by 3 bases, with 12 bases between. In DNA form, the CDR3 reads TGTGCCAGCAGCTCTACGGGAGACGACACTGAAGCTTTCTTT. It translates to CASSSTGDDTEAFF.